The 9 T cell receptor beta chains below all came from one sample that was sequenced in a study of shared clonotypes between healthy human individuals. Repertoires were generated with immunoSEQ multiplex PCR, while TCRdb's copy carries only in-frame clones and drops some. Of about 600,000 clones listed, more than 95% are singletons. The specimen sequenced was naive CD4+ T cells sorted from blood. Subset specified: CD45RA+ positively selected. The receptors here all came from a woman in her twenties or thirties in good health.

This clone has just a few counts. J is TRBJ1-3 and V is TRBV4-1; TRBD1 is a possible D gene (5 bases). Trimming took off 1 base at V and 7 bases at J, with 5 bases between the two ends. Per the germline V gene, CDR1 is MGHRA and CDR2 is YSYEKL. This CDR3 has 12 residues. The CDR3 coding sequence is TGCGCCAGCAGCCAAGGACAGAACACCATATATTTT. Its protein product is CASSQGQNTIYF.

The J gene is TRBJ2-7, the V gene TRBV5-1; the match to TRBD1 covers 9 bases. Germline V lookup: CDR1 SGHRS, CDR2 YFSETQ. The CDR3 extends over 17 amino acids. Unmatched junction bases numbered 9, after V lost 2 bases and J lost 0 bases. CDR3 DNA sequence: TGCGCCAGCAGCTTTAGGACAGGGGCGAGGAGCTCCTACGAGCAGTACTTC. It translates to CASSFRTGARSSYEQYF. Drawing the rest from reference TRBV5-1 and TRBJ2-7, the complete variable domain is KAGVTQTPRYLIKTRGQQVTLSCSPISGHRSVSWYQQTPGQGLQFLFEYFSETQRNKGNFPGRFSGRQFSNSRSEMNVSTLELGDSALYLCASSFRTGARSSYEQYFGPGTRLTVT.

The rearrangement uses TRBV19 and TRBJ2-7, with D perhaps matching TRBD1 or TRBD2 (6 bases each). Looked up from germline, CDR1 is LNHDA and CDR2 is SQIVND (reference sequence). This CDR3 spans 14 amino acids. The V and J ends lost 5 bases and 6 bases respectively, with 17 bases between them. CDR3 region: CASSFLRGAGEQYF. As DNA, the CDR3 is TGTGCCAGTAGTTTTCTCAGGGGAGCGGGCGAGCAGTACTTC.

The chain recombines TRBV28 with TRBJ1-4; D is ambiguous. This CDR3 is built from 16 residues. The germline V gene has CDR1 MDHEN and CDR2 SYDVKM. Deletions cut 3 bases from V and 0 bases from J, with 11 bases between. CDR3 protein: CASSLSRTTTNEKLFF. The CDR3 coding sequence is TGTGCCAGCAGTTTGTCCCGGACCACAACTAATGAAAAACTGTTTTTT.

This sequence joins TRBV9 and TRBJ2-2; TRBD1 might be the D (5 bases). The CDR3 spans 14 residues. Trimming removed 7 bases at V and 3 bases at J, with 13 bases between. Germline assignment: CDR1 SGDLS and CDR2 YYNGEE. DNA of the CDR3: TGTGCCAGCGAACCAGGGATAGACACCGGGGAGCTGTTTTTT. It encodes CASEPGIDTGELFF. The entire variable domain, with the rest obtained from reference TRBV9 and TRBJ2-2, is as follows: DSGVTQTPKHLITATGQRVTLRCSPRSGDLSVYWYQQSLDQGLQFLIQYYNGEERAKGNILERFSAQQFPDLHSELNLSSLELGDSALYFCASEPGIDTGELFFGEGSRLTVL.

The chain carries TRBV5-4 and TRBJ1-2, with 7 nucleotides matching TRBD1. CDR3 length equals 14 residues. V shed 4 bases and J 2 bases; nucleotides not matched to a gene: 5. The germline V gene has CDR1 SGHNT and CDR2 YYREEE (reference sequence). CDR3 nucleotide sequence: TGTGCCAGCAGCCTCGAGACAGGGAACTATGGCTACACCTTC. The encoded protein is CASSLETGNYGYTF.

V is TRBV18 and J is TRBJ2-2, with 8 bases fitting TRBD2. This CDR3 region has 16 residues. J was trimmed by 6 bases and V by 9 bases; bases with no gene match: 15. Germline-derived CDR1 and CDR2 are KGHSH and LQKENI. In DNA, the CDR3 is TGTGCCAGTCACGACCCAGCGGGAGTATCGCCCGGGGAGCTGTTTTTT. It specifies CASHDPAGVSPGELFF. The complete variable domain, with remaining parts taken from reference TRBV18 and TRBJ2-2, reads NAGVMQNPRHLVRRRGQEARLRCSPMKGHSHVYWYRQLPEEGLKFMVYLQKENIIDESGMPKERFSAEFPKEGPSILRIQQVVRGDSAAYFCASHDPAGVSPGELFFGEGSRLTVL.

The V call is TRBV15, the J call TRBJ2-3; D unresolved. The germline CDR1 and CDR2 sequences are LNHNV and YYDKDF (reference sequence). The V gene lost 9 bases and the J gene lost 7 bases, with 20 bases spanning the gap. This CDR3 is 14 amino acids long. For the CDR3, the DNA is TGTGCCACTCAGAACCGGGCGGCTCGAAATACGCAGTATTTT. This translates into CATQNRAARNTQYF.

This rearrangement joins TRBV7-2 to TRBJ2-7; 8 bases match TRBD1. This CDR3 comprises 15 residues. After removal of 1 base from V and 4 bases from J, the junction contained 6 bases not matched to a gene. Germline V gene lookup returns CDR1 SGHTA and CDR2 FQGNSA. The CDR3 protein is CASSLEGTGRYEQYF. CDR3 sequence (DNA): TGTGCCAGCAGCTTAGAGGGGACAGGACGATACGAGCAGTACTTC. The complete variable domain, with remaining parts taken from reference TRBV7-2 and TRBJ2-7, reads GAGVSQSPSNKVTEKGKDVELRCDPISGHTALYWYRQSLGQGLEFLIYFQGNSAPDKSGLPSDRFSAERTGGSVSTLTIQRTQQEDSAVYLCASSLEGTGRYEQYFGPGTRLTVT.